This T cell receptor (beta chain) was sequenced for a study of beta chain features in type 1 diabetes. Points from the study as a whole: A potential PCR bias toward shorter templates would be equal in patient and control samples. Shorter TCRB CDR3s, moderately but significantly so, were found in Type 1 diabetes patients in all four CD4+ subsets.

As every portion of the isolated RNA was reverse transcribed, the sequencing read expressed TCRB transcripts. Sequencing used immunoSEQ multiplex PCR; TCRdb keeps in-frame clones, though not all of them. Of roughly 700,000 clones in the sample, 13% are singletons; the top ten hold approximately 0.02%. This clone was seen a handful of times. Its antigen is undetermined. CDR1 is MNHNY, CDR2 SVGAGI, per germline (reference sequence). The CDR3 is 11 residues long. Trimming took off 10 bases at V and 8 bases at J, with 14 bases between the two ends. The clonotype was recovered from a man aged 18-30 years with type 1 diabetes. The chain employs TRBV6-6 and TRBJ1-2; D call uncertain. Sequenced: naive CD4+ T cells from blood. The DNA of the CDR3 is TGTGCCATCGGACCCTCCCGGGGCTACACCTTC. It yields the protein CAIGPSRGYTF.